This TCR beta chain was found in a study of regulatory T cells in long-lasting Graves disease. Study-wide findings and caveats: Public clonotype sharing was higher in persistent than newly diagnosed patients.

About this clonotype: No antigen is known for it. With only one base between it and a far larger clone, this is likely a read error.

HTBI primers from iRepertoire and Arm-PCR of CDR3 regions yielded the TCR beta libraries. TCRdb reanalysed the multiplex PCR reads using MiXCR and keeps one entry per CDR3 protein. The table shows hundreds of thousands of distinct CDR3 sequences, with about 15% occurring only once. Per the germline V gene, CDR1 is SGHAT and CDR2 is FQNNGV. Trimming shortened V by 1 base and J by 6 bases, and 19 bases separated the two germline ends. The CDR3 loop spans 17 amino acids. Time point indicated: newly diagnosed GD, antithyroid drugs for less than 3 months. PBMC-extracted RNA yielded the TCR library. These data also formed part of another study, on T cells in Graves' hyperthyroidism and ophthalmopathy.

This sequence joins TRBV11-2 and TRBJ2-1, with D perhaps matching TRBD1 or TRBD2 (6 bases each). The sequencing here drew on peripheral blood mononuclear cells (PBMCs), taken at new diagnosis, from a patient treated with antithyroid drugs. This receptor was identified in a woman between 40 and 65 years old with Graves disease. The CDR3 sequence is CASSLVDRGRGLNEQFF. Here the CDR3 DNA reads TGTGCCAGCAGCTTAGTGGATCGGGGCAGGGGACTCAATGAGCAGTTCTTC.